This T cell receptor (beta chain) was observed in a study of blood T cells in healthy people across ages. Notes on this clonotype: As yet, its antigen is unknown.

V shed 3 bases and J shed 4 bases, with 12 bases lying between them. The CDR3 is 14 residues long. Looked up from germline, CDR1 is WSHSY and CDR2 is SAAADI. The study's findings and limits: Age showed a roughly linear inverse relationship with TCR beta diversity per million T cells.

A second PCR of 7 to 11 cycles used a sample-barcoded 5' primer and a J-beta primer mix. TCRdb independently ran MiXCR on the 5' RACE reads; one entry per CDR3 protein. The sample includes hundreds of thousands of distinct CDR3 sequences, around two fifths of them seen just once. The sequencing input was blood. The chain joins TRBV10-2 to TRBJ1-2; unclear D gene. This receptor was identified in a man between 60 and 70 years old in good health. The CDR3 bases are TGCGCCAGCAGTGACCCAGGTAGCCTCTATGGCTACACCTTC. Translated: CASSDPGSLYGYTF.